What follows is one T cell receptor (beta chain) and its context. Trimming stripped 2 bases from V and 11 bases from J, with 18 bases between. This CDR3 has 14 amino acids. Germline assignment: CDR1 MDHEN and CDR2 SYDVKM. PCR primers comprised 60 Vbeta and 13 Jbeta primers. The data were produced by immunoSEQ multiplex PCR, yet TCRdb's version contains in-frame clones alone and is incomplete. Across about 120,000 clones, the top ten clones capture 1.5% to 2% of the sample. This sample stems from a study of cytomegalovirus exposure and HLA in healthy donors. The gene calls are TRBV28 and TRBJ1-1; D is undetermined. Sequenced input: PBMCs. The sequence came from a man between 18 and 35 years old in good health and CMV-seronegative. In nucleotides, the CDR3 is TGTGCCAGCAGTTTAATCAGAGGAGGGCTATCGGCTTTCTTT. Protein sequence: CASSLIRGGLSAFF.